The clone carrying this T cell receptor (beta chain) was seen a handful of times. A second PCR of 7 to 11 cycles used a sample-barcoded 5' primer and a J-beta primer mix. TCRdb recomputed calls from the 5' RACE reads with MiXCR, one row per CDR3 protein. The sample lists about 830,000 distinct CDR3 sequences, under 80% occurring once. The entry originates in a study of blood T cells in healthy people across ages. Trimming stripped 4 bases from V and 2 bases from J, with 12 bases between. Per germline, CDR1 LGHNA and CDR2 YNFKEQ. CDR3 length: 14 residues. Each sample gave at least 6 million isolated PBMCs.

The chain joins TRBV4-2 to TRBJ2-7; weak D call: TRBD1 (6 bases). This TCR came from a man aged 25-45 years in good health. Sequencing was done on a sample of blood. CDR3 region: CASSPRDTPYEQYF. Here the CDR3 DNA reads TGTGCCAGCAGCCCCCGGGACACTCCCTACGAGCAGTACTTC.